This T cell receptor (beta chain) was found in a study of blood T cell repertoires in COVID-19. Study-wide background: Specimens from acute and convalescent COVID-19 originated in the United States, Italy and Spain. PBMCs, B-cell-depleted T cells, or T cells were the source of the cDNA or gDNA that made up the material.

The CDR3 extends over 15 amino acids. In the study's own analysis: Reference gene primer amplification gave estimated nucleated cell counts. The method was immunoSEQ multiplex PCR; TCRdb's version includes in-frame clones alone and lacks a portion of them. V and J calls plus clone size are reproduced from that table; the DNA served to infer D and trimming. The table includes 90,000 to 150,000 clones, 70% to 80% detected once. The receptor was isolated from a man over 45 with acute or convalescent COVID-19. The genes are TRBV21-1 and TRBJ1-5. TRBV21-1 is a known pseudogene. Input material: peripheral blood. Here the CDR3 reads CASTPNGEPRKPQHF. In DNA form, the CDR3 reads TGTGCCAGCACCCCAAACGGGGAGCCCAGGAAGCCCCAGCATTTT.